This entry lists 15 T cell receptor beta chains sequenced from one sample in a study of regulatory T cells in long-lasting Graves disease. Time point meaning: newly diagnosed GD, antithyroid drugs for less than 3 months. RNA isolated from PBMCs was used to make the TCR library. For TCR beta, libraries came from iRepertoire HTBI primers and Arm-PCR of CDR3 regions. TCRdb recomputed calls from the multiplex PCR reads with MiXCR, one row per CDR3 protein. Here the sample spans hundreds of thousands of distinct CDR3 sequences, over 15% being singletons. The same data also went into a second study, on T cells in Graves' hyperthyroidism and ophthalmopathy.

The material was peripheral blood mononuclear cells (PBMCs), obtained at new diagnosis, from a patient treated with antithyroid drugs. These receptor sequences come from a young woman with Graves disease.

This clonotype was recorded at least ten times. The CDR3 spells CSARGLAGGRFGDTQYF. The DNA for the CDR3 is TGCAGTGCTAGAGGACTAGCGGGAGGGCGGTTTGGAGATACGCAGTATTTT. V and J are TRBV20-1 and TRBJ2-3, with TRBD2 matching 14 bases. This CDR3 comprises 17 residues. The germline gives CDR1 DFQATT, CDR2 SNEGSKA (reference sequence). V shed 1 base, J shed 5 bases, and the junction held 8 bases outside the gene matches.

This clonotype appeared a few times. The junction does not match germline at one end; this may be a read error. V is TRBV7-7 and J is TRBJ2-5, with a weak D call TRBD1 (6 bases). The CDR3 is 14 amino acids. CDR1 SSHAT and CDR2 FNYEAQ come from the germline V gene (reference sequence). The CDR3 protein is CASSPGVFGETQYF. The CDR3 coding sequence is TGTGCTAGCAGCCCAGGGGTCTTTGGGGAGACCCAGTACTTC.

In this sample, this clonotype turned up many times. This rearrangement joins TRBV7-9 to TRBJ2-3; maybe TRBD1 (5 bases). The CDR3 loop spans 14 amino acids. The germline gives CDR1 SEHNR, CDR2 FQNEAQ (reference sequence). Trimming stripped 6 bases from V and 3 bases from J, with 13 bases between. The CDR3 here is CASRELGLTDTQYF. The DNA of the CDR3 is TGTGCCAGCAGGGAACTGGGGCTGACAGATACGCAGTATTTT. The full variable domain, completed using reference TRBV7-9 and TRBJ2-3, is DTGVSQNPRHKITKRGQNVTFRCDPISEHNRLYWYRQTLGQGPEFLTYFQNEAQLEKSRLLSDRFSAERPKGSFSTLEIQRTEQGDSAMYLCASRELGLTDTQYFGPGTRLTVL.

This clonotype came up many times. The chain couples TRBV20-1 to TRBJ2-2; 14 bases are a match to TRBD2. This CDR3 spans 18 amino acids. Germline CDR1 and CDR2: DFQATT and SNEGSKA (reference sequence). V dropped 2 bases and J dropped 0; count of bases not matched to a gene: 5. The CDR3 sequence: CSARKTGLAGANTGELFF. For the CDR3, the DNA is TGCAGTGCTAGAAAGACGGGACTAGCGGGAGCGAACACCGGGGAGCTGTTTTTT.

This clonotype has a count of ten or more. The CDR3 region is CASSTLAGSSYNEQFF. The CDR3 region has the DNA TGTGCCAGCAGTACACTAGCGGGGAGCTCCTACAATGAGCAGTTCTTC. The chain carries TRBV6-2 or TRBV6-3 and TRBJ2-1; 10 bases align to TRBD2. Germline CDR1 and CDR2: MNHEY and SVGEGT. V trimming: 5 bases; J trimming: 0 bases; junction bases outside the gene matches: 4. CDR3 length: 16 residues.

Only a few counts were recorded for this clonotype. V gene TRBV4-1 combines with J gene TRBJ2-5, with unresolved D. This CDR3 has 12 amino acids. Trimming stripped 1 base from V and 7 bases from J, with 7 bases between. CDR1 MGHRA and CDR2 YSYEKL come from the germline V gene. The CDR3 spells CASSQALGTQYF. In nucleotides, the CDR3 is TGCGCCAGCAGCCAAGCATTAGGGACCCAGTACTTC.

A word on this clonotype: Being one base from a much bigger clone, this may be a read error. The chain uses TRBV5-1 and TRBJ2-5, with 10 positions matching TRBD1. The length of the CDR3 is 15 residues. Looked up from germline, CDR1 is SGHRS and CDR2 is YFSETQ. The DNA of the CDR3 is TGCGCCAGCAGTCCGGGACAGGGGTACCAAGAGACCCCGTACTTC. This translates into CASSPGQGYQETPYF.

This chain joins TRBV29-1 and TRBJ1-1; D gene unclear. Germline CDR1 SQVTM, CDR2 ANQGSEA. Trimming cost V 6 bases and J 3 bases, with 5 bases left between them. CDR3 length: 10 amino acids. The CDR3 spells CSVAYTEAFF. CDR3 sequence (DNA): TGCAGCGTAGCCTACACTGAAGCTTTCTTT.

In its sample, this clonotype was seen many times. The CDR3 reads CASSFRASVQYEQYF. CDR3 DNA sequence: TGTGCCAGCAGCTTTCGCGCTAGCGTGCAATACGAGCAGTACTTC. The rearrangement uses TRBV11-2 and TRBJ2-7, with D possibly TRBD2 on 6 matching bases. The ends were cut back, 3 bases at V and 4 bases at J, with 16 bases in the middle. Germline assignment: CDR1 SGHAT and CDR2 FQNNGV. This CDR3 has 15 residues.

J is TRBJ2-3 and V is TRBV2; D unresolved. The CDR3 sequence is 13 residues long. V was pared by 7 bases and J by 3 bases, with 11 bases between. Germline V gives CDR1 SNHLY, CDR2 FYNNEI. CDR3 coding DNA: TGTGCCAGCACCAAGCGAGAAACAGATACGCAGTATTTT. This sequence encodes CASTKRETDTQYF. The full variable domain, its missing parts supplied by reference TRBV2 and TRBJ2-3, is EPEVTQTPSHQVTQMGQEVILRCVPISNHLYFYWYRQILGQKVEFLVSFYNNEISEKSEIFDDQFSVERPDGSNFTLKIRSTKLEDSAMYFCASTKRETDTQYFGPGTRLTVL.

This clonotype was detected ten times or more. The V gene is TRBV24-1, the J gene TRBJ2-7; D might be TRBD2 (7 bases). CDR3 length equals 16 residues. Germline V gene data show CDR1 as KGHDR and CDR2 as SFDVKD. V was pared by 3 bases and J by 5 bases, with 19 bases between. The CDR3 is CATSDPRGGGIDEQYF. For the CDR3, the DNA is TGTGCCACCAGTGATCCCCGGGGAGGGGGGATCGACGAGCAGTACTTC.

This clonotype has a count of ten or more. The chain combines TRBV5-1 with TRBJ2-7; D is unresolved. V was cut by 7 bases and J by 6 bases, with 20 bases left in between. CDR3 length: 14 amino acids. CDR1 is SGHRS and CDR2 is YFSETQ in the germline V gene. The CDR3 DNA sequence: TGCGCCAGCTCCCTCGCGGCAGCCCTTTCCGAGCAGTACTTC. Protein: CASSLAAALSEQYF. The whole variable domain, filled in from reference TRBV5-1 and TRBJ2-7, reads KAGVTQTPRYLIKTRGQQVTLSCSPISGHRSVSWYQQTPGQGLQFLFEYFSETQRNKGNFPGRFSGRQFSNSRSEMNVSTLELGDSALYLCASSLAAALSEQYFGPGTRLTVT.

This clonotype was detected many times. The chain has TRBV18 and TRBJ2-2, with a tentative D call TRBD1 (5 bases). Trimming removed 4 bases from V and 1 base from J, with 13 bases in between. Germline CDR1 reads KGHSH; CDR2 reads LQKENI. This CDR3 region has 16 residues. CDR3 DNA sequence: TGTGCCAGCTCACTTCGTCGGCAGGGGAACACCGGGGAGCTGTTTTTT. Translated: CASSLRRQGNTGELFF.

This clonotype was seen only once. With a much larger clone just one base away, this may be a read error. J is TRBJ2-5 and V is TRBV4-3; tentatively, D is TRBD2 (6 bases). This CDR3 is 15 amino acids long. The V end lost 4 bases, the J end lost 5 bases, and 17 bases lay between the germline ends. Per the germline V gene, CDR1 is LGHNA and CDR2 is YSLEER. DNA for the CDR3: TGCGCCAGCAGCCGAGAAGGCCGGGGGTGGGAGACCCAGTACTTC. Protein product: CASSREGRGWETQYF.

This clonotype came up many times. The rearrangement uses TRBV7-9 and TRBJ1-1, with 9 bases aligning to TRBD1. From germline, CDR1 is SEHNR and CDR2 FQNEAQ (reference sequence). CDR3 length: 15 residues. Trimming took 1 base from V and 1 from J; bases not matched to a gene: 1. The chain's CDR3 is CASSLVTGGNTEAFF. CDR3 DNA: TGTGCCAGCAGCTTAGTGACAGGGGGGAACACTGAAGCTTTCTTT.